This entry is about one T cell receptor (beta chain). V shed 6 bases, J shed 9 bases, and the junction held 5 bases outside the gene matches. The CDR3 has 14 amino acids. The V gene's germline CDR1 is MNHEY and CDR2 SMNVEV (reference sequence). The sample originates from a study of PD-L1 blockade in urothelial cancer. Study background: Blood was evaluated 3 weeks (second dose) and 6 weeks after therapy began. Blood yielded a median of around 150,000 T cells per sample.

Every PCR received spiked-in synthetic TCR analog templates. Sequencing was performed with immunoSEQ multiplex PCR; in TCRdb, only in-frame clones are kept and a portion is missing. The top ten hold around 1.5% of the sample, which has approximately 63,000 clones, 70% to 90% seen once. Stated time point: pretreatment peripheral blood. Patients' urothelial carcinoma was locally advanced or metastatic. The gene calls are TRBV27 and TRBJ2-1; 13 nucleotides line up with TRBD2. The source material was PBMCs, sampled around atezolizumab (anti-PD-L1) treatment. This receptor was obtained from a man aged 65-85 years with urothelial cancer. In nucleotides, the CDR3 is TGTGCCAGCAGACGGACTAGCGGGAGAGTTGAGCAGTTCTTC. It is translated as CASRRTSGRVEQFF.